The clone carrying this T cell receptor (beta chain) was detected many times. This CDR3 is built from 17 residues. Germline CDR1 is SGHRS and CDR2 is YFSETQ. The V segment lost 0 bases and the J segment 7 bases; nucleotides outside the gene matches: 8. This specimen belongs to a study of T-cell reconstitution after alpha-beta-depleted transplantation in children. Using unique molecular identifiers, the investigators prepared the TCRbeta library. TCRdb recomputed calls from the PCR reads with MiXCR, one row per CDR3 protein. The sample carries 100,000 to 120,000 distinct CDR3 sequences, 10% to 13% recorded once.

This TCR was sampled from a human donor who donated a stem cell graft to a child with acute lymphoblastic leukemia. Source: PBMCs from the stem cell graft donor, taken from the stem cell graft. This chain uses TRBV5-1 with TRBJ2-1, with TRBD1 matching 12 bases. CDR3 sequence reads: CASSLGPGTGGGNEQFF. CDR3 bases: TGCGCCAGCAGCTTGGGGCCGGGGACAGGGGGCGGAAATGAGCAGTTCTTC.